This T cell receptor (beta chain) derives from a study of CD8 T cells in Susac syndrome. TCR beta from blood CD8+ and CD4+ T cells was sequenced. The RNA input was about 0.5 to 1 ug, and it was reverse transcribed with random hexamers. A multiplex approach, immunoSEQ multiplex PCR, amplified TCR beta CDR3 across 54 Vbeta and 13 Jbeta. In TCRdb, the immunoSEQ multiplex PCR reads were re-called with MiXCR into one record per CDR3 protein. This table holds 330,000 or so distinct CDR3 sequences, roughly 85% found once. Germline-derived CDR1 and CDR2 are DFQATT and SNEGSKA (reference sequence). The junction had 4 bases not matched to a gene; V was cut back by 5 bases and J by 2 bases. The CDR3 consists of 15 residues.

The gene calls are TRBV20-1 and TRBJ2-1, with TRBD2 matching 12 bases. Sequenced: CD8+ T cells from PBMCs. The clonotype was recovered from a human donor with multiple sclerosis. The CDR3 reads CSAETSGSPYNEQFF. CDR3 sequence (DNA): TGCAGTGCTGAGACTAGCGGGAGTCCCTACAATGAGCAGTTCTTC.